Listed here are 14 T cell receptor beta chains from one sample, sequenced in a study of blood T cell repertoires in COVID-19 (dated by TCRdb to 2020 to 2021). The method was the immunoSEQ multiplex PCR assay. The table comes from immuneACCESS by way of TCRdb, which keeps in-frame sequences with V and J called. Part of the clones is missing from these tables; in studies checked, under half for an unresolved V gene and the rest for unknown reasons. A total of 60,000 to 85,000 clones appear in this sample, approximately 78% of them only once. The ten largest clones represent roughly 16% of the sample. What was sequenced was peripheral blood. Source of these receptors: a human donor in a cohort sampled during active COVID-19.

The chain couples TRBV3-1 (or the pseudogene TRBV3-2) to TRBJ2-7; 7 bases match TRBD2. This CDR3 region has 15 residues. Germline V gene lookup returns CDR1 LGHDT and CDR2 YNNKEL (reference sequence). V shed 0 bases and J 6 bases; nucleotides not matched to a gene: 8. The CDR3 DNA sequence: TGTGCCAGCAGCCAAGATACCGGGAGGAGAGGCGAGCAGTACTTC. Translated, it gives CASSQDTGRRGEQYF.

The chain is built from TRBV6-5 and TRBJ2-5; D not resolved. The CDR3 is made up of 14 amino acids. V was trimmed by 7 bases and J by 1 base, leaving 13 bases between them. Germline assignment: CDR1 MNHEY and CDR2 SVGAGI. The CDR3 here is CASKVLPVQETQYF. CDR3 nucleotides: TGTGCCAGCAAAGTTCTCCCAGTCCAAGAGACCCAGTACTTC.

The chain carries TRBV7-9 and TRBJ1-1; D is perhaps TRBD1 (6 bases). The CDR3 sequence is 14 residues long. Germline assignment: CDR1 SEHNR and CDR2 FQNEAQ (reference sequence). V was trimmed by 1 base and J by 3 bases, leaving 9 bases between them. The CDR3 nucleotides are TGTGCCAGCAGCTTAGGACAGGAGCACACTGAAGCTTTCTTT. Its protein is CASSLGQEHTEAFF.

The table lists this clone with many counts. The gene calls are TRBV29-1 and TRBJ1-1; perhaps TRBD1 as D (5 bases). Germline CDR1 SQVTM, CDR2 ANQGSEA. V dropped 6 bases and J dropped 7 bases, with 12 bases sitting between them. The CDR3 runs 11 residues. CDR3 in amino acids: CSVTNRREAFF. The DNA of the CDR3 is TGCAGCGTAACAAACAGGCGTGAAGCTTTCTTT.

The chain carries TRBV11-2 and TRBJ2-7, with 7 nucleotides matching TRBD2. The germline gives CDR1 SGHAT, CDR2 FQNNGV. Unmatched junction bases numbered 8, after V lost 1 base and J lost 5 bases. This CDR3 is 15 amino acids long. The CDR3 reads CASSLGLADTNEQYF. In DNA, the CDR3 is TGTGCCAGCAGCTTAGGGCTAGCGGATACGAACGAGCAGTACTTC.

This chain uses TRBV5-1 with TRBJ1-5; D gene ambiguous. Trimming left V 0 bases short and J 1 base short, with 8 bases between. Germline lookup yields CDR1 SGHRS and CDR2 YFSETQ. The CDR3 sequence is 15 residues long. The CDR3 nucleotides read TGCGCCAGCAGCTTGGGAGGGCAAAGCAATCAGCCCCAGCATTTT. This encodes CASSLGGQSNQPQHF. The variable domain in full, with the rest retrieved from reference TRBV5-1 and TRBJ1-5, is KAGVTQTPRYLIKTRGQQVTLSCSPISGHRSVSWYQQTPGQGLQFLFEYFSETQRNKGNFPGRFSGRQFSNSRSEMNVSTLELGDSALYLCASSLGGQSNQPQHFGDGTRLSIL.

This sequence joins TRBV5-5 and TRBJ2-3; tentative D call: TRBD2 (6 bases). Trimming stripped 5 bases from V and 6 bases from J, with 16 bases between. This CDR3 has 14 amino acids. Per the germline V gene, CDR1 is SGHKS and CDR2 is YYEKEE (reference sequence). The CDR3 protein is CASRLRDSKDTQYF. The CDR3 coding sequence is TGTGCCAGCAGACTCCGGGACTCTAAGGATACGCAGTATTTT.

CDR3 nucleotides: TGCGCCAGCAGCTCGGGACAGGGAGGCTTGGGAGGCTACACCTTC. It codes for CASSSGQGGLGGYTF. The chain is built from TRBV5-1 and TRBJ1-2; TRBD1 agrees at 9 bases. Per germline, CDR1 SGHRS and CDR2 YFSETQ. V gave up 3 bases and J gave up 8 bases; unmatched junction bases: 11. This CDR3 has 15 amino acids.

This rearrangement joins TRBV27 to TRBJ2-3; D is unresolved. This CDR3 is built from 12 residues. V was cut by 6 bases and J by 4 bases, with 8 bases left in between. Per the germline V gene, CDR1 is MNHEY and CDR2 is SMNVEV (reference sequence). As DNA, the CDR3 is TGTGCCAGCAGAAGAGGAGCAGATACGCAGTATTTT. Translation gives CASRRGADTQYF.

The chain uses TRBV3-1 (or the pseudogene TRBV3-2) and TRBJ2-7, with a weak D call TRBD2 (5 bases). The germline CDR1 and CDR2 sequences are LGHDT and YNNKEL (reference sequence). Trimming removed 3 bases at V and 2 bases at J, with 14 bases between. The CDR3 spans 15 residues. The CDR3 DNA is TGTGCCAGCAGCCATCAGAGGGAATTCCCCTACGAGCAGTACTTC. It encodes CASSHQREFPYEQYF.

The CDR3 is CASSPLPTSGTYEQYF. CDR3 nucleotide sequence: TGTGCCAGCAGCCCCCTCCCGACTAGCGGGACCTACGAGCAGTACTTC. The rearrangement joins TRBV5-5 to TRBJ2-7; 11 nucleotides match TRBD2. V was clipped by 4 bases and J by 2 bases; unmatched bases: 8. The CDR3 has 16 residues. Germline lookup yields CDR1 SGHKS and CDR2 YYEKEE (reference sequence).

The V and J genes are TRBV5-1 and TRBJ2-7, with 10 bases aligning to TRBD2. After removal of 6 bases from V and 4 bases from J, the junction contained 16 bases not matched to a gene. Per the germline V gene, CDR1 is SGHRS and CDR2 is YFSETQ. The CDR3 covers 17 residues. CDR3 residues: CASITAGYSGRRYEQYF. The CDR3 DNA sequence: TGCGCCAGCATTACAGCGGGGTATAGCGGGAGGCGATACGAGCAGTACTTC.

The gene calls are TRBV28 and TRBJ2-7, with 9 bases fitting TRBD2. With V trimmed by 7 bases and J by 3 bases, 10 bases remained unmatched. Germline values: CDR1 MDHEN, CDR2 SYDVKM. The CDR3 consists of 15 residues. CDR3 coding DNA: TGTGCCAGCACCCCGTCGGCGGGAGGGAGCTACGAGCAGTACTTC. Its translation is CASTPSAGGSYEQYF.

This clone has more than one count but fewer than ten. The conserved phenylalanine or tryptophan normally closing the CDR3 is absent here, so this likely arose from a read error. The DNA is left out, because the CDR3 cannot be placed on it with certainty; the CDR3 is given as TCRdb lists it. The V gene is TRBV7-8, the J gene TRBJ2-7; the table's D call, TRBD2, was not checked against the DNA. Germline values: CDR1 SGHVS, CDR2 FQNEAQ. With termini counted, the CDR3 has 9 amino acids. The CDR3 here is CASRSRGGG.